Below are 30 T cell receptor beta chains sequenced from a single sample in a study of CD8+ T cells in alopecia areata. Sequencing templates came from extracted RNA that was reverse transcribed into cDNA. The data were produced by immunoSEQ multiplex PCR, yet TCRdb's version contains in-frame clones alone and is incomplete. The data show over 100,000 clones, none appearing only once, with 15% to 20% held by the ten largest. Sequencing was done on a sample of lesional skin. The receptors originated from a C3H/HeJ mouse with alopecia areata. Mouse MHC haplotype: H2-k.

Regarding this clone: The genes and germline here are from mouse. Read data end 4 residues before the CDR3 end; the end is taken from the germline J gene. This rearrangement joins TRBV19 to TRBJ2-2; 9 bases fit TRBD1. Per germline, CDR1 FNHDT and CDR2 SITEND (reference sequence). There are 16 residues in the CDR3. Trimming at V came to 5 bases and at J to 2 bases, leaving 7 bases not matched to a gene. The sequenced CDR3 bases are TGTGCCAGCAGCACCGGGACAGGGAAGAACACCGGG. It encodes CASSTGTGKNTG. The whole CDR3 sequence is CASSTGTGKNTGQLYF.

This clone was observed a handful of times. These gene names are mouse names. The sequence runs out 4 residues before the end of the CDR3; the remainder is reconstructed from the germline J gene. This chain uses TRBV1 with TRBJ2-3, with 7 bases identical to TRBD2. V was pared by 1 base and J by 0 bases, with 4 bases of the junction left unmatched. Germline V gene data show CDR1 as NSQYPW and CDR2 as LRSPGD (reference sequence). CDR3 size: 16 residues. Incomplete CDR3 DNA: TGCACCTGCAGTGCAGTGCTGGGGGTTAGTGCAGAA. Protein product: CTCSAVLGVSAE. The entire CDR3 protein reads CTCSAVLGVSAETLYF.

This clone was found a few times. Gene names follow the mouse nomenclature. Read data end 4 residues before the CDR3 end; the end is taken from the germline J gene. This sequence joins TRBV19 and TRBJ2-7; D unresolved. CDR1 FNHDT and CDR2 SITEND come from the germline V gene (reference sequence). V was cut by 4 bases and J by 3 bases, with 5 bases left in between. This CDR3 contains 11 residues. CDR3 residues: CASSSFYEQYF. CDR3 bases read: TGTGCCAGCAGTTCTTTCTAT.

Many counts were recorded for this clone. Germline and genes here are mouse. Other DNA sequences in this specimen translate into the identical CDR3. The CDR3 spells CASSDPGTGDEQYF. The covered CDR3 bases are TGTGCCAGCAGTGACCCCGGGACTGGGGAT. The chain recombines TRBV13-3 with TRBJ2-7; 10 nucleotides agree with TRBD2. The CDR3 goes on 4 residues after the read ends, and that part is filled in from the germline J gene. The CDR3 is made up of 14 amino acids. Germline assignment: CDR1 NNHDY and CDR2 SYVADS.

This clone was found a few times. Mouse names are used for the genes. Read sequence stops 4 residues before the CDR3 end, and the germline J gene provides the missing end. This chain links TRBV13-2 with TRBJ2-7, with 10 bases that match TRBD2. J gave up 0 bases and V 2 bases, and 5 bases lay outside the gene matches. The germline V gene encodes CDR1 NNHNN and CDR2 SYGAGS (reference sequence). CDR3 length: 16 amino acids. The CDR3 loop is CASGEAGGASSYEQYF. CDR3 DNA, as far as it was read: TGTGCCAGCGGTGAAGCTGGGGGGGCGAGCTCCTAT.

A few counts support this clone. Gene names follow the mouse nomenclature. The read halts 4 residues ahead of the CDR3 end, with the missing end drawn from the germline J gene. The V call is TRBV1, the J call TRBJ2-5, with 10 bases lining up with TRBD2. The CDR3 loop spans 16 amino acids. Germline assignment: CDR1 NSQYPW and CDR2 LRSPGD (reference sequence). The CDR3 reads CTCSAERDWGEDTQYF. CDR3 DNA (partial): TGCACCTGCAGTGCAGAACGAGACTGGGGGGAAGAC.

Worth noting for this clone: Genes here carry mouse names. Read coverage stops 4 residues before the CDR3 terminus; the germline J gene supplies the remainder. The same CDR3 can be traced to other DNA sequences in this sample. This chain joins TRBV13-3 and TRBJ2-3, with 7 bases that match TRBD1. This CDR3 is built from 15 residues. Germline values: CDR1 NNHDY, CDR2 SYVADS. The junction had 5 bases not matched to a gene; V was cut back by 3 bases and J by 1 base. CDR3 DNA, as far as it was read: TGTGCCAGCAGTGCCGACAGGGAGGGTGCAGAA. This gives the protein CASSADREGAE. The full CDR3 sequence reads CASSADREGAETLYF.

Regarding this clone: Gene names and germline match the mouse. The CDR3 is cut off 4 residues early in the read; its end comes from the germline J gene. V gene TRBV13-3 combines with J gene TRBJ2-7; 7 bases fit TRBD1. The CDR3 consists of 14 residues. Germline loops: CDR1 NNHDY, CDR2 SYVADS. The V gene end was trimmed by 7 bases and the J gene end by 0 bases; junction bases not matched to a gene: 7. CDR3 protein: CASGLQGSSYEQYF. The sequenced CDR3 bases are TGTGCCAGCGGCCTACAGGGGAGCTCCTAT.

With regard to this clone: Mouse germline and gene names are used. The missing CDR3 end, 4 residues past where the read stops, is filled in from the germline J gene. This chain joins TRBV1 and TRBJ2-1, with D tentatively TRBD1 (6 bases). The CDR3 has 15 amino acids. Germline V gives CDR1 NSQYPW, CDR2 LRSPGD (reference sequence). V shed 3 bases and J shed 0 bases, with 9 bases lying between them. The CDR3 protein is CTCSARDINYAEQFF. The CDR3 DNA, read in part, is TGCACCTGCAGTGCGCGGGACATTAACTATGCT.

The table lists this clone with many counts. The protein listed by TCRdb differs at residue 12 from the translated DNA, so the DNA translation is shown. Mouse germline and gene names are used. Read data end 3 residues before the CDR3 end; the end is taken from the germline J gene. This chain uses TRBV13-3 with TRBJ1-6; TRBD1 might be the D (5 bases). TRBJ1-6 is an ORF, and what it does is uncertain. The V and J ends lost 0 bases and 4 bases respectively, with 8 bases between them. Germline V CDR1 and CDR2: NNHDY, SYVADS. CDR3 length equals 15 residues. CDR3: CASSDGTLYNSPLYF. The covered CDR3 bases are TGTGCCAGCAGTGATGGGACACTGTATAATTCGCCC.

The sample holds a few counts of this clone. At residue 11, TCRdb's protein is not the same as the translated DNA, so the protein here was read from the DNA. The genes are named according to mouse. Coverage ceases 3 residues before the CDR3 finishes, and the germline J gene fills in the end. The chain employs TRBV19 and TRBJ1-3, with 7 positions matching TRBD1. Germline V gives CDR1 FNHDT, CDR2 SITEND (reference sequence). Losses at the gene ends were 4 bases for V and 4 bases for J; bases not matched to a gene: 5. The CDR3 loop spans 14 amino acids. CDR3 sequence: CASSPGGWGNTLYF. Incomplete CDR3 DNA: TGTGCCAGCAGTCCAGGGGGATGGGGAAATACG.

This clone was found a few times. The genes are named according to mouse. The missing CDR3 end, 4 residues past where the read stops, is filled in from the germline J gene. The gene calls are TRBV19 and TRBJ2-2, with D possibly matching TRBD2 (7 bases). This CDR3 comprises 13 residues. The ends were cut back, 10 bases at V and 0 bases at J, with 10 bases in the middle. The germline V gene has CDR1 FNHDT and CDR2 SITEND (reference sequence). The CDR3 is CAEGGANTGQLYF. CDR3 DNA, as far as it was read: TGTGCCGAGGGGGGGGCAAACACCGGG.

A remark on this clone: Mouse names are used for the genes. From the germline J gene comes the end of the CDR3, since the read stops 4 residues before it. The chain recombines TRBV13-3 with TRBJ2-7; D remains ambiguous. Germline CDR1 is NNHDY and CDR2 is SYVADS. The CDR3 sequence is 13 residues long. The sequenced CDR3 bases are TGTGCCAGCAGTGAGCCTACAGAATAT. Amino acid sequence: CASSEPTEY. The entire CDR3 is CASSEPTEYEQYF.

Details on this clone: Mouse germline and gene names are used. The read stops 4 residues short of the end of the CDR3; the missing end is completed from the germline J gene. This chain uses TRBV13-3 with TRBJ2-7; a weak D match, TRBD2 (6 bases). CDR1 NNHDY and CDR2 SYVADS come from the germline V gene. V was shortened by 6 bases and J by 0 bases, with 13 bases between the two germline ends. CDR3 length equals 14 residues. CDR3 protein: CASKQTGSSYEQYF. The part of the CDR3 DNA that was read is TGTGCCAGCAAACAGACTGGTAGCTCCTAT.

A note on this clone: The genes and germline here are from mouse. The sequence runs out 4 residues before the end of the CDR3; the remainder is reconstructed from the germline J gene. This chain links TRBV19 with TRBJ2-4; 9 nucleotides align to TRBD2. The CDR3 is 14 residues long. Germline V gene data show CDR1 as FNHDT and CDR2 as SITEND (reference sequence). V was pared by 2 bases and J by 3 bases, with 1 base of the junction left unmatched. The sequenced part of the CDR3 DNA is TGTGCCAGCAGTATGGGGACTGGGCAAAAC. It yields the protein CASSMGTGQN. The CDR3 in full is CASSMGTGQNTLYF.

This clone was counted a few times. Mouse names are used for the genes. The read ends 4 residues before the CDR3 terminus; that terminus is restored from the germline J gene. Other DNA variants within this sample encode the same CDR3. This sequence joins TRBV1 and TRBJ2-4, with TRBD1 identical over 7 bases. From germline, CDR1 is NSQYPW and CDR2 LRSPGD (reference sequence). Trimming at V came to 5 bases and at J to 3 bases, leaving 5 bases not matched to a gene. The CDR3 covers 14 residues. The CDR3 reads CTCSPRQGQNTLYF. The sequenced CDR3 bases are TGCACCTGCAGTCCTCGACAGGGCCAAAAC.

Worth noting for this clone: Genes and germline are mouse. The CDR3 end is not reached by the read, which stops 4 residues before it; the germline J gene fills it in. The rearrangement links TRBV13-2 to TRBJ1-4, with 7 bases identical to TRBD1. V lost 1 base to trimming and J lost 5 bases; unmatched junction nucleotides: 5. The CDR3 runs 15 residues. Germline CDR1 is NNHNN and CDR2 is SYGAGS (reference sequence). The CDR3 region is CASGDLAGGNERLFF. The sequenced CDR3 bases are TGTGCCAGCGGTGATCTGGCAGGGGGGAACGAA.

This clone was counted between two and nine times. The TCRdb protein and the DNA translation do not line up at residue 11; the protein shown here was made by translating the DNA. Gene and germline names: mouse. The CDR3 is cut off 3 residues early in the read; its end comes from the germline J gene. V and J are TRBV19 and TRBJ1-6; D not resolved. TRBJ1-6 is an ORF for which the function is uncertain. Germline CDR1 FNHDT, CDR2 SITEND (reference sequence). The length of the CDR3 is 14 residues. Trimming took off 3 bases at V and 4 bases at J, with 8 bases between the two ends. CDR3 sequence: CASSTRGYNSPLYF. Partial CDR3 DNA: TGTGCCAGCAGTACCCGAGGGTATAATTCGCCC.

This clone was counted a few times. Mouse names are used for the genes. The DNA ends 4 residues before the CDR3 does, and the rest of the CDR3 is filled in from the germline J gene. This chain links TRBV1 with TRBJ1-4; 12 bases agree with TRBD1. Losses at the gene ends were 1 base for V and 6 bases for J; bases not matched to a gene: 3. The CDR3 runs to 16 residues. Germline V gene data show CDR1 as NSQYPW and CDR2 as LRSPGD (reference sequence). The sequenced part of the CDR3 DNA is TGCACCTGCAGTGCAGGGGACAGGGGGCGCTACGAA. It codes for CTCSAGDRGRYE. The entire CDR3 protein is CTCSAGDRGRYERLFF.

Comments on this clone: Gene names are mouse gene names. From the germline J gene comes the end of the CDR3, since the read stops 4 residues before it. The V call is TRBV13-3, the J call TRBJ2-5; 10 bases are shared with TRBD1. CDR1 NNHDY and CDR2 SYVADS come from the germline V gene. CDR3 length: 15 amino acids. CDR3 sequence: CASSVRQGAGDTQYF. The part of the CDR3 DNA that was read is TGTGCCAGCAGTGTACGACAGGGGGCCGGCGAC.

As to this clone: Gene names and germline match the mouse. From the germline J gene comes the end of the CDR3, since the read stops 4 residues before it. The V call is TRBV13-3, the J call TRBJ2-1, with D possibly TRBD1 on 6 matching bases. CDR3 length equals 14 residues. Germline CDR1 NNHDY, CDR2 SYVADS. V lost 3 bases to trimming and J lost 5 bases, with 12 bases between them. The covered CDR3 bases are TGTGCCAGCAGTGCCCCCGGGACAAATGCT. Residues: CASSAPGTNA. The whole CDR3 reads CASSAPGTNAEQFF.

This clone was picked up a small number of times. Gene names are mouse gene names. The CDR3 end lies 4 residues beyond the end of the read and is filled in from the germline J gene. The chain carries TRBV1 and TRBJ2-2; 8 bases fit TRBD1. Trimming at V came to 1 base and at J to 6 bases, leaving 1 base not matched to a gene. The germline gives CDR1 NSQYPW, CDR2 LRSPGD (reference sequence). This CDR3 has 14 amino acids. The DNA read from the CDR3 is TGCACCTGCAGTGCAGCAGGGGGCGCCGGG. Translation gives CTCSAAGGAG. The full CDR3 sequence reads CTCSAAGGAGQLYF.

This clone was recorded a few times. Germline and genes here are mouse. Read coverage stops 4 residues before the CDR3 terminus; the germline J gene supplies the remainder. This chain connects TRBV16 to TRBJ2-3; D gene unclear. Trimming removed 5 bases from V and 0 bases from J, with 6 bases in between. The CDR3 spans 13 residues. Germline CDR1 reads SGHSA; CDR2 reads FRNQAP. CDR3 in amino acids: CASSPNSAETLYF. The DNA read from the CDR3 is TGTGCAAGCAGCCCTAATAGTGCAGAA. Full variable domain (outside the CDR3, taken from reference TRBV16 and TRBJ2-3): NAGVIQTPRHKVTGKGQEATLWCEPISGHSAVFWYRQTIVQGLEFLTYFRNQAPIDDSGMPKERFSAQMPNQSHSTLKIQSTQPQDSAVYLCASSPNSAETLYFGSGTRLTVL.

This clone has at least ten counts. These gene names are mouse names. The CDR3 end is not reached by the read, which stops 4 residues before it; the germline J gene fills it in. The chain is built from TRBV13-3 and TRBJ2-7; a weak D match, TRBD1 (5 bases). The germline V gene has CDR1 NNHDY and CDR2 SYVADS. The length of the CDR3 is 13 residues. The CDR3 protein is CASSDWAGNEQYF. The sequenced CDR3 bases are TGTGCCAGCAGTGATTGGGCAGGGAAT.

Notes on this clone: Mouse gene names and germline throughout. The sequence runs out 4 residues before the end of the CDR3; the remainder is reconstructed from the germline J gene. The genes are TRBV13-3 and TRBJ2-5, with a weak D call TRBD1 (5 bases). The CDR3 runs to 15 residues. Germline loops: CDR1 NNHDY, CDR2 SYVADS. This CDR3 is CASSDDRGGEDTQYF. CDR3 DNA, as far as it was read: TGTGCCAGCAGTGATGATAGGGGAGGGGAAGAC. The whole variable domain, remainder taken from reference TRBV13-3 and TRBJ2-5, is EAAVTQSPRSKVAVTGGKVTLSCHQTNNHDYMYWYRQDTGHGLRLIHYSYVADSTEKGDIPDGYKASRPSQENFSLILELASLSQTAVYFCASSDDRGGEDTQYFGPGTRLLVL.

This clone was observed a handful of times. The gene symbols are mouse symbols. Coverage ceases 4 residues before the CDR3 finishes, and the germline J gene fills in the end. The V call is TRBV13-3, the J call TRBJ2-4, with D unresolved. CDR1 is NNHDY, CDR2 SYVADS, per germline. The CDR3 has 14 residues. The V and J ends lost 4 bases and 0 bases respectively, with 9 bases between them. The DNA read from the CDR3 is TGTGCCAGCAGTAACACTGCTAGTCAAAAC. Translation gives CASSNTASQN. The entire CDR3 protein is CASSNTASQNTLYF.

Note on this clone: Here the gene names and germline are mouse. The read ends 4 residues shy of where the CDR3 ends; the end is completed using the germline J gene. V and J are TRBV19 and TRBJ1-2; TRBD1 matches at 12 bases. The germline gives CDR1 FNHDT, CDR2 SITEND (reference sequence). CDR3 length: 14 residues. J gave up 4 bases and V 4 bases, and 2 bases lay outside the gene matches. The CDR3 here is CASSGTGGGSDYTF. The sequenced part of the CDR3 DNA is TGTGCCAGCAGTGGGACAGGGGGCGGCTCC.

In this sample, this clone turned up a few times. Mouse names are used for the genes. The CDR3 here is CASSDAGQGAERLFF. The sequenced CDR3 bases are TGTGCCAGCAGTGATGCTGGACAGGGGGCCGAA. V and J are TRBV13-1 and TRBJ1-4; 11 bases are shared with TRBD1. The read ends 4 residues early relative to the CDR3; the germline J gene fills the gap. CDR1 and CDR2 from the germline V gene are NSHNY and SYGAGN. CDR3 size: 15 residues.

For this clone: Germline and genes: mouse. The CDR3 goes on 4 residues after the read ends, and that part is filled in from the germline J gene. J is TRBJ2-1 and V is TRBV13-3; the match to TRBD1 covers 8 bases. CDR3 length: 13 amino acids. The germline V gene encodes CDR1 NNHDY and CDR2 SYVADS. CDR3 loop: CASTPGGRAEQFF. The covered CDR3 bases are TGTGCCAGCACCCCAGGGGGCAGGGCT.

This clone was recorded a few times. All gene names here are mouse names. The read gets to within 4 residues of the CDR3 end, and the germline J gene fills in the rest. V is TRBV13-3 and J is TRBJ1-2, with 7 bases lining up with TRBD1. Germline-derived CDR1 and CDR2 are NNHDY and SYVADS. With V trimmed by 4 bases and J by 2 bases, 8 bases remained unmatched. The CDR3 covers 15 residues. The part of the CDR3 DNA that was read is TGTGCCAGCAGTCAATGCTTGGGACAGAACTCC. Amino acids: CASSQCLGQNS. The complete CDR3 protein is CASSQCLGQNSDYTF.